This is a list of T cell receptor beta chains from one sample in a study of blood T cell repertoires in COVID-19. Sequencing used immunoSEQ multiplex PCR; TCRdb keeps in-frame clones, though not all of them. The sample lists 150,000 or so clones, about 86% occurring once. The sample was peripheral blood. The receptors originated from a woman older than 75 with acute or convalescent COVID-19. Each CDR3 is given with its conserved first and last residue. The D gene is left open where the match is weak. Not all rows give a size; the values are once, few, many and, for expanded clones, a class.

len: 13; abundance: NA; v_gene: TRBV13; d_gene: TRBD2; j_gene: TRBJ2-7; CDR3nt: TGTGCCAGCAGCGCACTAGCGGGGGACGAGCAGTACTTC; CDR3aa: CASSALAGDEQYF
len: 16; abundance: NA; v_gene: TRBV6-5; d_gene: NA; j_gene: TRBJ2-4; CDR3nt: TGTGCCAGCAGTTACTCCACGGGATTAGCCAAAAACATTCAGTACTTC; CDR3aa: CASSYSTGLAKNIQYF
len: 19; abundance: NA; v_gene: TRBV9; d_gene: TRBD2; j_gene: TRBJ2-1; CDR3nt: TGTGCCAGCAGCGTAGGAGCCGACCAGGGGCGGGGGGGCGGAAATGAGCAGTTCTTC; CDR3aa: CASSVGADQGRGGGNEQFF
len: 19; abundance: NA; v_gene: TRBV19; d_gene: TRBD1; j_gene: TRBJ1-1; CDR3nt: TGTGCCAGTAGTATAGCCGGGACAGGGACCTTACTAATGAACACTGAAGCTTTCTTT; CDR3aa: CASSIAGTGTLLMNTEAFF
len: 13; abundance: NA; v_gene: TRBV30; d_gene: NA; j_gene: TRBJ1-4; CDR3nt: TGTGCCTCCCCGGGATCAACTAATGAAAAACTGTTTTTT; CDR3aa: CASPGSTNEKLFF
len: 17; abundance: NA; v_gene: TRBV6-2/TRBV6-3; d_gene: NA; j_gene: TRBJ1-6; CDR3nt: TGTGCCAGCAGTTCGCCTCTTGGGCAGACCTATAATTCACCCCTCCACTTT; CDR3aa: CASSSPLGQTYNSPLHF
len: 15; abundance: few; v_gene: TRBV2; d_gene: TRBD1; j_gene: TRBJ1-5; CDR3nt: TGTGCCAGCATGTCAGGACAGGGGGCAACTCAGCCCCAGCATTTT; CDR3aa: CASMSGQGATQPQHF
len: 14; abundance: NA; v_gene: TRBV20-1; d_gene: TRBD1; j_gene: TRBJ1-4; CDR3nt: TGCAGTGCTAGTTCGACAGGGGGCCTTGAAAAACTGTTTTTT; CDR3aa: CSASSTGGLEKLFF
len: 13; abundance: NA; v_gene: TRBV7-3; d_gene: NA; j_gene: TRBJ1-2; CDR3nt: TGTGCCAGCAGCCCCGGACAGAGATATGGCTACACCTTC; CDR3aa: CASSPGQRYGYTF
len: 13; abundance: few; v_gene: TRBV19; d_gene: TRBD1; j_gene: TRBJ1-1; CDR3nt: TGTGCCAGTAGGGGACAGGGAGGCACTGAAGCTTTCTTT; CDR3aa: CASRGQGGTEAFF
len: 16; abundance: NA; v_gene: TRBV4-3; d_gene: NA; j_gene: TRBJ1-5; CDR3nt: TGCGCCAGCAGCCAAGGAACCGGGGGGAGCAATCAGCCCCAGCATTTT; CDR3aa: CASSQGTGGSNQPQHF
len: 15; abundance: NA; v_gene: TRBV10-3; d_gene: TRBD1; j_gene: TRBJ2-7; CDR3nt: TGTGCCATCAGTGAGGGACAGGGAAGCTCCTACGAGCAGTACTTC; CDR3aa: CAISEGQGSSYEQYF
len: 13; abundance: NA; v_gene: TRBV5-4; d_gene: NA; j_gene: TRBJ1-3; CDR3nt: TGTGCCAGCAGCTTGTTGTCCGGGAACACCATATATTTT; CDR3aa: CASSLLSGNTIYF
len: 12; abundance: few; v_gene: TRBV6-5; d_gene: TRBD1; j_gene: TRBJ2-1; CDR3nt: TGTGCCAGGGAGGGACAGGGTTGGTGGCAGTTCTTC; CDR3aa: CAREGQGWWQFF
len: 13; abundance: NA; v_gene: TRBV29-1; d_gene: NA; j_gene: TRBJ1-1; CDR3nt: TGCAGCGTTGAAATTGGGGGCGTGGGACGAGCTTTCTTT; CDR3aa: CSVEIGGVGRAFF
len: 14; abundance: NA; v_gene: TRBV5-1; d_gene: NA; j_gene: TRBJ2-7; CDR3nt: TGCGCCAGCAGCCCTGGGGGGGGCCAGTACGAGCAGTACTTC; CDR3aa: CASSPGGGQYEQYF
len: 16; abundance: NA; v_gene: TRBV19; d_gene: NA; j_gene: TRBJ1-2; CDR3nt: TGTGCCAGTAGGGGCCGGGGAGGGGAATCTAACTATGGCTACACCTTC; CDR3aa: CASRGRGGESNYGYTF
len: 12; abundance: NA; v_gene: TRBV14; d_gene: NA; j_gene: TRBJ1-1; CDR3nt: TGTGCCAGCAGGGGAGGAAGCACTGAAGCTTTCTTT; CDR3aa: CASRGGSTEAFF
len: 14; abundance: NA; v_gene: TRBV24-1; d_gene: TRBD1; j_gene: TRBJ1-5; CDR3nt: TGTGCCACCAGTGACCTGACAGGGAAGGAGCCCCAGCATTTT; CDR3aa: CATSDLTGKEPQHF
len: 15; abundance: few; v_gene: TRBV21-1; d_gene: NA; j_gene: TRBJ1-4; CDR3nt: TGTGCCAGCAGCGATGAGGAGGGAGGATATGAAAAACTGTTTTTT; CDR3aa: CASSDEEGGYEKLFF
len: 14; abundance: once; v_gene: TRBV19; d_gene: NA; j_gene: TRBJ2-7; CDR3nt: TGTGCCAGTAGTATAACCCGAGAACCCTACGAGCAGTACTTC; CDR3aa: CASSITREPYEQYF
len: 13; abundance: NA; v_gene: TRBV7-9; d_gene: TRBD1; j_gene: TRBJ1-1; CDR3nt: TGTGCCAGTTTTTCGACAGGGTCGACTGAAGCTTTCTTT; CDR3aa: CASFSTGSTEAFF
len: 14; abundance: NA; v_gene: TRBV3-1/TRBV3-2; d_gene: TRBD1; j_gene: TRBJ1-4; CDR3nt: TGTGCCAGCAGCCTGGGACAGCCTAATGAAAAACTGTTTTTT; CDR3aa: CASSLGQPNEKLFF
len: 16; abundance: NA; v_gene: TRBV4-2; d_gene: NA; j_gene: TRBJ1-3; CDR3nt: TGTGCCAGCAGCCCGCATGGGACAACCTCTGGAAACACCATATATTTT; CDR3aa: CASSPHGTTSGNTIYF
len: 15; abundance: NA; v_gene: TRBV18; d_gene: NA; j_gene: TRBJ1-3; CDR3nt: TGTGCCAGCTCACCAAATAGCTACTCTGGAAACACCATATATTTT; CDR3aa: CASSPNSYSGNTIYF
len: 17; abundance: NA; v_gene: TRBV19; d_gene: TRBD1; j_gene: TRBJ1-2; CDR3nt: TGTGCCAGTAGTACCGGGACAGGGGGCTCAATATACTATGGCTACACCTTC; CDR3aa: CASSTGTGGSIYYGYTF
len: 14; abundance: few; v_gene: TRBV2; d_gene: TRBD1; j_gene: TRBJ1-6; CDR3nt: TGTGCCAGCAGGGAACAGGGGGATAATTCACCCCTCCACTTT; CDR3aa: CASREQGDNSPLHF
len: 13; abundance: once; v_gene: TRBV10-3; d_gene: NA; j_gene: TRBJ1-1; CDR3nt: TGTGCCATCGGGGCGGACAGTGGATCTGAAGCTTTCTTT; CDR3aa: CAIGADSGSEAFF
len: 13; abundance: NA; v_gene: TRBV27; d_gene: NA; j_gene: TRBJ1-2; CDR3nt: TGTGCCAGCAGTTTAAAGACAGGTTATGGCTACACCTTC; CDR3aa: CASSLKTGYGYTF
len: 14; abundance: NA; v_gene: TRBV29-1; d_gene: NA; j_gene: TRBJ2-7; CDR3nt: TGCAGCGTCCGACCGAGGGGGTTACCCTACGAGCAGTACTTC; CDR3aa: CSVRPRGLPYEQYF
len: 15; abundance: NA; v_gene: TRBV19; d_gene: TRBD1; j_gene: TRBJ1-1; CDR3nt: TGTGCCAGTAGTACCCCGACAGGGTCGAACAAGGGGGCTTTCTTT; CDR3aa: CASSTPTGSNKGAFF
len: 14; abundance: NA; v_gene: TRBV18; d_gene: NA; j_gene: TRBJ2-3; CDR3nt: TGTGCCAGCTCACCAGAAGAGGGCACAGATACGCAGTATTTT; CDR3aa: CASSPEEGTDTQYF
len: 13; abundance: NA; v_gene: TRBV29-1; d_gene: NA; j_gene: TRBJ2-1; CDR3nt: TGCAGCGTTCGGGGGGCCAGCTTAGATGAGCAGTTCTTC; CDR3aa: CSVRGASLDEQFF
len: 14; abundance: NA; v_gene: TRBV4-1; d_gene: NA; j_gene: TRBJ1-1; CDR3nt: TGCGCCAGCAGCCAAGTCACCGGGGGAACTGAAGCTTTCTTT; CDR3aa: CASSQVTGGTEAFF
len: 16; abundance: NA; v_gene: TRBV7-3; d_gene: TRBD1; j_gene: TRBJ1-6; CDR3nt: TGTGCCAGCAGCTTAAGGGGACAGGGGGCAGCTTCACCCCTCCACTTT; CDR3aa: CASSLRGQGAASPLHF
len: 13; abundance: once; v_gene: TRBV18; d_gene: TRBD1; j_gene: TRBJ2-7; CDR3nt: TGTGCCAGCTCACTCGGGACAGGCTACGAGCAGTACTTC; CDR3aa: CASSLGTGYEQYF
len: 12; abundance: NA; v_gene: TRBV30; d_gene: TRBD2; j_gene: TRBJ2-1; CDR3nt: TGTGCCTGGAGGCTAGCGGGTAATGAGCAGTTCTTC; CDR3aa: CAWRLAGNEQFF
len: 15; abundance: NA; v_gene: TRBV7-2; d_gene: TRBD1; j_gene: TRBJ1-2; CDR3nt: TGTGCCAGCAGCTCCGACGGACAGGGCAACTATGGCTACACCTTC; CDR3aa: CASSSDGQGNYGYTF
len: 13; abundance: once; v_gene: TRBV2; d_gene: NA; j_gene: TRBJ1-2; CDR3nt: TGTGCCAGCAGTGAAGTTTTGACGACAGGCTACACCTTC; CDR3aa: CASSEVLTTGYTF
len: 14; abundance: NA; v_gene: TRBV27; d_gene: NA; j_gene: TRBJ1-4; CDR3nt: TGTGCCAGCACCAATAGAGGGGGGGAGGAAAAACTGTTTTTT; CDR3aa: CASTNRGGEEKLFF
len: 16; abundance: NA; v_gene: TRBV3-1/TRBV3-2; d_gene: TRBD2; j_gene: TRBJ2-3; CDR3nt: TGTGCCAGCAGCCAAGATCGAGGGACTAGGCGAGGTACGCAGTATTTT; CDR3aa: CASSQDRGTRRGTQYF
len: 15; abundance: NA; v_gene: TRBV3-1/TRBV3-2; d_gene: TRBD1; j_gene: TRBJ1-5; CDR3nt: TGTGCCAGCAGCCATAGGACAGGGGGCAATCAGCCCCAGCATTTT; CDR3aa: CASSHRTGGNQPQHF
len: 14; abundance: NA; v_gene: TRBV7-9; d_gene: NA; j_gene: TRBJ1-1; CDR3nt: TGTGCCAGCAGCTTACTTTCGGGGGACACTGAAGCTTTCTTT; CDR3aa: CASSLLSGDTEAFF
len: 16; abundance: NA; v_gene: TRBV4-2; d_gene: TRBD1; j_gene: TRBJ1-6; CDR3nt: TGTGCCAGCAGCCAGCCTGGACAGGGGAGAAATTCACCCCTCCACTTT; CDR3aa: CASSQPGQGRNSPLHF
len: 16; abundance: NA; v_gene: TRBV19; d_gene: NA; j_gene: TRBJ1-1; CDR3nt: TGTGCCAGTAGTATAGATGTAGCGGGGATGAACACTGAAGCTTTCTTT; CDR3aa: CASSIDVAGMNTEAFF
len: 15; abundance: NA; v_gene: TRBV19; d_gene: TRBD2; j_gene: TRBJ2-3; CDR3nt: TGTGCCACTAGCGGGGGGGTACGATCCACAGATACGCAGTATTTT; CDR3aa: CATSGGVRSTDTQYF
len: 14; abundance: NA; v_gene: TRBV19; d_gene: NA; j_gene: TRBJ1-3; CDR3nt: TGTGCCAGTAGTGCAGGGGTATCCGGAAACACCATATATTTT; CDR3aa: CASSAGVSGNTIYF
len: 15; abundance: NA; v_gene: TRBV6-1; d_gene: NA; j_gene: TRBJ1-5; CDR3nt: TGTGCCAGCAGTGACGGGGGGTCGGCACTTCAGCCCCAGCATTTT; CDR3aa: CASSDGGSALQPQHF
len: 14; abundance: NA; v_gene: TRBV2; d_gene: NA; j_gene: TRBJ2-7; CDR3nt: TGTGCCAGCAGTGCCCCGACTGTGGGCTACGAGCAGTACTTC; CDR3aa: CASSAPTVGYEQYF
len: 15; abundance: NA; v_gene: TRBV19; d_gene: NA; j_gene: TRBJ1-1; CDR3nt: TGTGCCAGTAGGGCCTTGGACATCCCGAACACTGAAGCTTTCTTT; CDR3aa: CASRALDIPNTEAFF
len: 14; abundance: NA; v_gene: TRBV5-1; d_gene: NA; j_gene: TRBJ1-2; CDR3nt: TGCGCCAGCAGCTTAGACAATCTGGGCTATGGCTACACCTTC; CDR3aa: CASSLDNLGYGYTF